Each of the 21 T cell receptor beta chains below was sequenced from the same sample in a study of cytomegalovirus exposure and HLA in healthy donors. In the PCR, 60 Vbeta and 13 Jbeta primers were used. TCRdb keeps only in-frame clones here, not all; method: immunoSEQ multiplex PCR. The sample yields 150,000 to 200,000 clones, around 79% seen once. Material: PBMCs. These receptors came from a male donor in good health and CMV-seropositive.

This sequence joins TRBV27 and TRBJ1-1, with 9 bases matching TRBD1. Germline assignment: CDR1 MNHEY and CDR2 SMNVEV (reference sequence). The CDR3 sequence is 13 residues long. V shed 6 bases, J shed 8 bases, and the junction held 7 bases outside the gene matches. The CDR3 nucleotides are TGTGCCAGCAGAAAGCCGGGACAGGGAGAAGCTTTCTTT. It yields the protein CASRKPGQGEAFF.

The rearrangement links TRBV19 to TRBJ2-7, with 8 bases matching TRBD2. Looked up from germline, CDR1 is LNHDA and CDR2 is SQIVND (reference sequence). The CDR3 sequence is 14 residues long. V lost 5 bases to trimming and J lost 4 bases; unmatched junction nucleotides: 7. The CDR3 coding sequence is TGTGCCAGTAGTCTCAGGTCTAGCGGGTACGAGCAGTACTTC. Protein: CASSLRSSGYEQYF.

This chain uses TRBV11-2 with TRBJ2-5; no reliable D call. CDR1 and CDR2 (germline): SGHAT, FQNNGV. Deletions cut 5 bases from V and 11 bases from J, with 15 bases between. The CDR3 runs to 12 residues. The CDR3, as DNA: TGTGCCAGCAGCCCCCGACTGACGGAGCAGTACTTC. Translated: CASSPRLTEQYF.

This rearrangement joins TRBV19 to TRBJ1-2, with D uncertain. V dropped 7 bases and J dropped 5 bases, with 20 bases sitting between them. This CDR3 has 15 residues. Germline values: CDR1 LNHDA, CDR2 SQIVND (reference sequence). The CDR3 coding sequence is TGTGCCAGTATGGAAACAGCCTCAGGTCGATATGGCTACACCTTC. Translated: CASMETASGRYGYTF. Combining the CDR3 with reference TRBV19 and TRBJ1-2 gives the whole variable domain DGGITQSPKYLFRKEGQNVTLSCEQNLNHDAMYWYRQDPGQGLRLIYYSQIVNDFQKGDIAEGYSVSREKKESFPLTVTSAQKNPTAFYLCASMETASGRYGYTFGSGTRLTVV.

The gene calls are TRBV13 and TRBJ2-5; 8 positions match TRBD2. CDR1 and CDR2 (germline): PRHDT, FYEKMQ (reference sequence). The CDR3 runs 17 residues. V trimming: 2 bases; J trimming: 6 bases; junction bases outside the gene matches: 14. This CDR3 is CASSLSGRGAGGQTQYF. The DNA of the CDR3 is TGTGCCAGCAGCTTATCAGGGCGGGGGGCCGGAGGGCAGACCCAGTACTTC.

This clone occurred once. J is TRBJ2-3 and V is TRBV19; 7 bases are a match to TRBD1. In germline, CDR1 is LNHDA, CDR2 SQIVND (reference sequence). The V segment lost 9 bases and the J segment 3 bases; nucleotides outside the gene matches: 9. CDR3 length equals 14 residues. CDR3 bases: TGTGCCAGCTCACAGGCAGGGGGTACAGATACGCAGTATTTT. It encodes CASSQAGGTDTQYF. Combining the CDR3 with reference TRBV19 and TRBJ2-3 gives the whole variable domain DGGITQSPKYLFRKEGQNVTLSCEQNLNHDAMYWYRQDPGQGLRLIYYSQIVNDFQKGDIAEGYSVSREKKESFPLTVTSAQKNPTAFYLCASSQAGGTDTQYFGPGTRLTVL.

This chain joins TRBV5-1 and TRBJ2-3; 8 positions match TRBD2. V gave up 4 bases and J gave up 5 bases; unmatched junction bases: 3. Germline CDR1 reads SGHRS; CDR2 reads YFSETQ. CDR3 length equals 13 residues. The CDR3 spells CASSDLAGDTQYF. The DNA of the CDR3 is TGCGCCAGCAGCGATCTAGCGGGAGATACGCAGTATTTT.

This chain uses TRBV11-2 with TRBJ2-1; a weak D match, TRBD1 (5 bases). CDR3 size: 13 residues. The ends were cut back, 4 bases at V and 15 bases at J, with 19 bases in the middle. Looked up from germline, CDR1 is SGHAT and CDR2 is FQNNGV. The CDR3 loop is CASSSDVRTSPFF. The CDR3 bases are TGTGCCAGCAGCTCCGACGTCCGGACATCGCCGTTCTTC.

Comments on this clone: Compared with germline, one end of the junction differs, possibly owing to a read error. Other DNA sequences in this specimen translate into the identical CDR3. The CDR3 loop is CASSFFGRANEKLFF. Written as DNA, the CDR3 is TGTGCTAGCAGCTTTTTTGGCAGGGCTAATGAAAAACTGTTTTTT. This rearrangement joins TRBV7-2 to TRBJ1-4, with a possible D match to TRBD1 (5 bases). The CDR3 runs 15 residues. The germline V gene has CDR1 SGHTA and CDR2 FQGNSA.

In this sample, this clone turned up once. The chain couples TRBV7-2 to TRBJ2-7, with 14 bases identical to TRBD2. V shed 5 bases, J shed 6 bases, and the junction held 6 bases outside the gene matches. The CDR3 runs to 15 residues. Germline V CDR1 and CDR2: SGHTA, FQGNSA. CDR3 protein: CASSPGLAGVPEQYF. The CDR3 DNA is TGTGCCAGCAGCCCGGGACTAGCGGGAGTACCCGAGCAGTACTTC.

V is TRBV4-2 and J is TRBJ2-5; D gene unclear. The J call is in doubt because the DNA end fits TRBJ2-7 better. CDR3 size: 16 residues. Germline CDR1 and CDR2: LGHNA and YNFKEQ. This CDR3 is CASSQDRVTAHYEQYF. In DNA, the CDR3 is TGTGCCAGCAGCCAAGATCGGGTGACTGCGCATTACGAGCAGTACTTC.

The V and J genes are TRBV7-6 and TRBJ2-1, with TRBD2 identical over 8 bases. Per germline, CDR1 SGHVS and CDR2 FNYEAQ. The CDR3 runs 15 residues. The trim removed 4 bases at V and 7 bases at J, leaving 9 bases unmatched. The CDR3 DNA is TGTGCCAGCAGCTACCACGGGAGGGTGGGTAATGAGCAGTTCTTC. Protein sequence: CASSYHGRVGNEQFF. The whole variable domain, remainder taken from reference TRBV7-6 and TRBJ2-1, is GAGVSQSPRYKVTKRGQDVALRCDPISGHVSLYWYRQALGQGPEFLTYFNYEAQQDKSGLPNDRFSAERPEGSISTLTIQRTEQRDSAMYRCASSYHGRVGNEQFFGPGTRLTVL.

The rearrangement links TRBV7-2 to TRBJ1-2, with D perhaps matching TRBD1 (6 bases). In germline, CDR1 is SGHTA, CDR2 FQGNSA. Trimming shortened V by 4 bases and J by 9 bases, and 15 bases separated the two germline ends. CDR3 length: 13 residues. CDR3 loop: CASSSADRSRYTF. DNA for the CDR3: TGTGCCAGCAGCTCCGCTGACAGGTCGCGCTACACCTTC.

This sequence joins TRBV2 and TRBJ2-7, with 12 bases aligning to TRBD2. The CDR3 is 17 amino acids. After removal of 2 bases from V and 1 base from J, the junction contained 6 bases not matched to a gene. From germline, CDR1 is SNHLY and CDR2 FYNNEI. The CDR3 protein is CASSETSGRPTSYEQYF. The DNA for the CDR3 is TGTGCCAGCAGTGAAACTAGCGGGAGGCCCACGTCCTACGAGCAGTACTTC.

V usage is TRBV7-3 and J usage is TRBJ2-1; 11 bases map to TRBD2. The CDR3 is 16 residues long. CDR1 and CDR2 (germline): SGHTA, FQGTGA. V shed 2 bases and J 5 bases; nucleotides not matched to a gene: 5. This CDR3 reads CASSLLLTSGNNEQFF. The DNA of the CDR3 is TGTGCCAGCAGCTTATTATTGACTAGCGGGAACAATGAGCAGTTCTTC.

This clone was found a few times. The chain carries TRBV12-5 and TRBJ1-1; D is ambiguous. CDR3 length equals 18 residues. The germline V gene has CDR1 LGHNT and CDR2 FRNRAP. The ends were cut back, 4 bases at V and 0 bases at J, with 21 bases in the middle. CDR3 protein: CASGSTPDGQALNTEAFF. The CDR3 DNA reads TGTGCTAGTGGTTCCACCCCCGATGGGCAGGCGTTGAACACTGAAGCTTTCTTT.

This chain links TRBV18 with TRBJ1-1, with 9 bases fitting TRBD1. V dropped 1 base and J dropped 3; count of bases not matched to a gene: 3. Germline V gives CDR1 KGHSH, CDR2 LQKENI. The CDR3 consists of 15 residues. The CDR3, as DNA: TGTGCCAGCTCACCACGGACAGGGGCCGACACTGAAGCTTTCTTT. Its translation is CASSPRTGADTEAFF. Full variable domain (rest looked up from reference TRBV18 and TRBJ1-1): NAGVMQNPRHLVRRRGQEARLRCSPMKGHSHVYWYRQLPEEGLKFMVYLQKENIIDESGMPKERFSAEFPKEGPSILRIQQVVRGDSAAYFCASSPRTGADTEAFFGQGTRLTVV.

This sequence joins TRBV7-2 and TRBJ2-5; TRBD2 aligns across 9 bases. Germline values: CDR1 SGHTA, CDR2 FQGNSA. The V and J ends lost 5 bases and 5 bases, in that order; junction bases with no gene match: 18. The CDR3 is made up of 18 amino acids. The CDR3 sequence: CASSRRSVAGVVAETQYF. CDR3 in DNA: TGTGCCAGCAGCCGAAGGTCGGTAGCGGGAGTAGTTGCGGAGACCCAGTACTTC.

The V and J genes are TRBV21-1 and TRBJ1-1; the D call of TRBD1 is as the table states it, not checked on the DNA. TRBV21-1 is a known pseudogene. The length of the CDR3 is 14 residues. The CDR3 spells CASSPDRTNTEAFF. In DNA, the CDR3 is TGTGCCAGCAGCCCCGACAGGACGAACACTGAAGCTTTCTTT.

The gene calls are TRBV27 and TRBJ1-6; D unresolved. V was trimmed by 6 bases and J by 0 bases, leaving 12 bases between them. Germline V gene sequence: CDR1 MNHEY, CDR2 SMNVEV (reference sequence). This CDR3 is 16 amino acids long. The CDR3 sequence: CASSPLTSSYNSPLHF. Here the CDR3 DNA reads TGTGCCAGCAGCCCCCTTACGAGCTCCTATAATTCACCCCTCCACTTT.

The V call is TRBV7-6, the J call TRBJ1-4, with 9 bases identical to TRBD1. The CDR3 has 14 amino acids. Germline V gene data show CDR1 as SGHVS and CDR2 as FNYEAQ. Losses at the gene ends were 6 bases for V and 4 bases for J; bases not matched to a gene: 3. This CDR3 is CASRGQGLNEKLFF. CDR3 bases: TGTGCCAGCAGGGGACAGGGCCTTAATGAAAAACTGTTTTTT.